This TCR beta chain emerged from a study of cytomegalovirus exposure and HLA in healthy donors. The study, taken as a whole, reports: The listing of roughly 160 TCR beta chains classed them as cytomegalovirus-associated. A missense variant in DCLRE1C was later tied to TCR beta V- and J-gene trimming. In a later analysis, a genetic analysis reported fewer productive-TCR N-insertions in an Asian-associated ancestry cluster than the cohort average.

Primers for the PCR totalled 60 Vbeta and 13 Jbeta. Sequenced by immunoSEQ multiplex PCR; TCRdb stores in-frame clones only, minus some. This sample has under 200,000 clones; under 85% occur once, and the top ten carry about 1.4%. About this clone itself: The antigen is unknown.

Germline V gives CDR1 SGDLS, CDR2 YYNGEE. This CDR3 comprises 16 residues. Trimming removed 4 bases from V and 0 bases from J; junction bases left unmatched: 9. V gene TRBV9 combines with J gene TRBJ1-1; 7 nucleotides align to TRBD1. This TCR was sampled from a woman aged 25 to 39 in good health and CMV-seronegative. The sequencing input was PBMCs. The CDR3 protein is CASSREVDRVNTEAFF. The CDR3 coding sequence is TGTGCCAGCAGCCGCGAAGTTGACAGGGTGAACACTGAAGCTTTCTTT.